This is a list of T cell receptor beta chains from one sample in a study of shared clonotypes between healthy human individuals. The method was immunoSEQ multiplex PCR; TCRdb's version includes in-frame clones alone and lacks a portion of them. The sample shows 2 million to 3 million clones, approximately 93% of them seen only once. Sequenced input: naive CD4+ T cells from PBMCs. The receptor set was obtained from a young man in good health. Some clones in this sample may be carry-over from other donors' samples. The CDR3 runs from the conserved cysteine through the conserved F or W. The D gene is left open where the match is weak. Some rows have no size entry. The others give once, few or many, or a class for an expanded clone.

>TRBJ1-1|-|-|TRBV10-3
TGTGCCATCACTAAATCGGGGGGGACTGAAGCTTTCTTT
CAITKSGGTEAFF
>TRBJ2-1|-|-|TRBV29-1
TGCAGCGTCATCTACAATGAGCAGTTCTTC
CSVIYNEQFF
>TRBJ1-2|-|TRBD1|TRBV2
TGTGCCAGCGTGGGACGACAGGGAGGTCGGTACACCTTC
CASVGRQGGRYTF
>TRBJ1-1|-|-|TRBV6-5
TGTGCCAGCAGTCTAAACAGAGAAGGGACTGAAGCTTTCTTT
CASSLNREGTEAFF
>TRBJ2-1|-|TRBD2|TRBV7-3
TGTGCCAGCAGCCCCTCAGATAGCGGGGTACAGTTCTTC
CASSPSDSGVQFF
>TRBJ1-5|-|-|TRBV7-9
TGTGCCAGCAGCTTAGGCAGTCTTAGCAATCAGCCCCAGCATTTT
CASSLGSLSNQPQHF
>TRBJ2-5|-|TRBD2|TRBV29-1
TGCAGCGTCTCCGGGTTTAGCGGGTGGCAAGAGACCCAGTACTTC
CSVSGFSGWQETQYF
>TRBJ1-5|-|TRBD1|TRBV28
TGTGCCAGCAGCCCTCTTCAGGGGGGCAATCAGCCCCAGCATTTT
CASSPLQGGNQPQHF
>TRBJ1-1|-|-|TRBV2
TGTGCCAGCTTCGTGGACGGGCAAGTGAACACTGAAGCTTTCTTT
CASFVDGQVNTEAFF
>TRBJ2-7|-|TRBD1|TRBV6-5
TGTGCCAGCAGTTACTCGCTGGCAGGGGGCTACGAGCAGTACTTC
CASSYSLAGGYEQYF
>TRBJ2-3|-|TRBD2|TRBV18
TGTGCCAGCTCACCGGGGACTAGCGGGAGAGATACGCAGTATTTT
CASSPGTSGRDTQYF
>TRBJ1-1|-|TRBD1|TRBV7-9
TGTGCCAGCAGCTTAGCGTTCCAAATCACAGGGGCGAACACTGAAGCTTTCTTT
CASSLAFQITGANTEAFF
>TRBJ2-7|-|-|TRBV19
TGTGCCAGTGGTAGCGGACTGAGACCCTCCTACGAGCAGTACTTC
CASGSGLRPSYEQYF
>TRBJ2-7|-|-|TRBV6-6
TGTGCCAGCAGCATTAGGTTCGCCGGGACCGGGAACGAGCAGTACTTC
CASSIRFAGTGNEQYF
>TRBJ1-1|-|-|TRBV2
TGTGCCAGCAGTGAGTTGGGCAGGGCAATCGCTGAAGCTTTCTTT
CASSELGRAIAEAFF
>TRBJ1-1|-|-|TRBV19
TGTGCCAGTAGACTTATAGGGGGAACTGAAGCTTTCTTT
CASRLIGGTEAFF
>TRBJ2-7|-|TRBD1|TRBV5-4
TGTGCCAGCGGGCCGGACAGGGGGCTGGGAGAGCAGTACTTC
CASGPDRGLGEQYF
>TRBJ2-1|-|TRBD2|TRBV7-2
TGTGCCAGCAGCTCTCTTAGCGGGGGGACGAATGAGCAGTTCTTC
CASSSLSGGTNEQFF
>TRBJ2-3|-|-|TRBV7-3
TGTGCCAGCAGCTTAAGTGGGGGGCAGCTCACAGATACGCAGTATTTT
CASSLSGGQLTDTQYF
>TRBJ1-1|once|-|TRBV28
TGTGCCAGCAGTCTAAGACAGCAAGGGCCTGAAGCTTTCTTT
CASSLRQQGPEAFF
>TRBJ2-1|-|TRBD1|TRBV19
TGTGCCAGTAGTCAGGACAGGGTGTATGAGCAGTTCTTC
CASSQDRVYEQFF
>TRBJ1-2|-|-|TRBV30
TGTGCCTGGACGCAAAATCCCTATGGCTACACCTTC
CAWTQNPYGYTF
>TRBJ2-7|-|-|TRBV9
TGTGCCAGCAGCGTAGCGATAATCAGGCGGAGCTCCTACGAGCAGTACTTC
CASSVAIIRRSSYEQYF
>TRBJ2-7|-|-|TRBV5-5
TGTGCCAGCAGCTTTGGCCTCGGCGAGCAGTACTTC
CASSFGLGEQYF
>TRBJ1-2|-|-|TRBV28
TGTGCCAGCACCCTGGGGTTGGGGGTTGGGGACTATGGCTACACCTTC
CASTLGLGVGDYGYTF
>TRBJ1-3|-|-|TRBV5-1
TGCGCCAGCAGCTTGGCCGTGGCAGCCGGAAACACCATATATTTT
CASSLAVAAGNTIYF
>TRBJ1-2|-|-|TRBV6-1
TGTGCCAGCGGCGAGGTGGGTCTCTATGGCTACACCTTC
CASGEVGLYGYTF
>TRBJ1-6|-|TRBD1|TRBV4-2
TGTGCCAGCAGCCAAGATCGACAGGGAGGCAATTCACCCCTCCACTTT
CASSQDRQGGNSPLHF
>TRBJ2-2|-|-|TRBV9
TGTGCCAGCAGCCTCCAGGGTAACACCGGGGAGCTGTTTTTT
CASSLQGNTGELFF
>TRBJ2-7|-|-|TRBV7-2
TGTGCCAGCAGCTTTCAATATTCCTCCGAGCAGTACTTC
CASSFQYSSEQYF
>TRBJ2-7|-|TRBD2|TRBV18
TGTGCCAGCTCACCTTTAGCGGGAGGGCAAGTCGAGCAGTACTTC
CASSPLAGGQVEQYF
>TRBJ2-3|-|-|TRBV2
TGTGCCAGCAGTGCTTCCAGCAAACCAGATACGCAGTATTTT
CASSASSKPDTQYF
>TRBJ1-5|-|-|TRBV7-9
TGTGCCAGCAGCTTAGCGGGCAGGGGCCCCTCCGCGACCCAGCATTTT
CASSLAGRGPSATQHF
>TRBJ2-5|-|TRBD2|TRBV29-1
TGCAGCGGAGAACGTCGAGCGGGAGGGCCGGGTGAGACCCAGTACTTC
CSGERRAGGPGETQYF
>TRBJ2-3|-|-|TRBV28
TGTGCCAGCAGGACTCCCACAGATATGCAGTATTTT
CASRTPTDMQYF
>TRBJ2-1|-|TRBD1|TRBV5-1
TGCGCCAGCAGCCGCCGGCTAACAGGGGATCCCGGCCCTAATGAGCAGCTCTTC
CASSRRLTGDPGPNEQLF
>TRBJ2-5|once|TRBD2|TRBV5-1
TGCGCCAGCAGCTCTACACTAGCGGGAGGACGGGAGACCCAGTACTTC
CASSSTLAGGRETQYF
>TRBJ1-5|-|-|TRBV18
TGTGCCAGCTCACCCACAAGGGATCAGCCCCAGCATTTT
CASSPTRDQPQHF
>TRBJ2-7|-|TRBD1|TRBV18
TGTGCCAGCTCACCGTTAGGCGGCAGGGGGCTGTACGAGCAGTACTTC
CASSPLGGRGLYEQYF